One and the same sample provided the 23 T cell receptor beta chains below, sequenced in a study of blood T cell repertoires in COVID-19. Assay: immunoSEQ multiplex PCR; the TCRdb copy retains only in-frame clones and omits some. The sample includes about 250,000 clones, around 90% of them seen just once. The sample taken for sequencing was peripheral blood. The source of these receptors is a man aged 80 or over with acute or convalescent COVID-19.

The V gene is TRBV3-1 (or the pseudogene TRBV3-2), the J gene TRBJ2-2, with 7 positions matching TRBD2. Trimming cost V 0 bases and J 0 bases; bases outside gene matches: 4. The CDR3 length is 17 residues. Per germline, CDR1 LGHDT and CDR2 YNNKEL (reference sequence). The CDR3 loop reads CASSQDRLAANTGELFF. The CDR3 nucleotides read TGTGCCAGCAGCCAAGATCGGCTAGCGGCGAACACCGGGGAGCTGTTTTTT.

The genes are TRBV18 and TRBJ1-5; tentative D call: TRBD1 (5 bases). Trimming removed 3 bases at V and 9 bases at J, with 9 bases between. The CDR3 consists of 12 residues. Germline V gene sequence: CDR1 KGHSH, CDR2 LQKENI. This CDR3 reads CASSPAGGPQHF. DNA for the CDR3: TGTGCCAGCTCACCCGCGGGGGGGCCCCAGCATTTT.

This clone has more than one count but fewer than ten. This chain uses TRBV6-5 with TRBJ1-5, with D possibly TRBD1 on 5 matching bases. Between the trimmed V and J ends, which lost 5 bases and 3 bases, there was a span of 14 bases. CDR1 and CDR2 (germline): MNHEY, SVGAGI. The CDR3 covers 15 residues. The CDR3 loop is CASSHGRGHNQPQHF. CDR3 nucleotide sequence: TGTGCCAGCAGTCACGGGAGGGGTCACAATCAGCCCCAGCATTTT.

This clone appeared once. The chain links TRBV5-5 to TRBJ1-5; TRBD1 might be the D (6 bases). The CDR3 extends over 14 amino acids. V gave up 2 bases and J gave up 3 bases, with 9 bases separating them. Germline V gene lookup returns CDR1 SGHKS and CDR2 YYEKEE (reference sequence). This CDR3 is CASSLQGVNQPQHF. The DNA of the CDR3 is TGTGCCAGCAGCTTACAGGGAGTCAATCAGCCCCAGCATTTT. Variable domain in full (rest from reference TRBV5-5 and TRBJ1-5): DAGVTQSPTHLIKTRGQQVTLRCSPISGHKSVSWYQQVLGQGPQFIFQYYEKEERGRGNFPDRFSARQFPNYSSELNVNALLLGDSALYLCASSLQGVNQPQHFGDGTRLSIL.

V and J are TRBV19 and TRBJ1-4; D gene uncertain. The CDR3 sequence is 15 residues long. The V gene's germline CDR1 is LNHDA and CDR2 SQIVND (reference sequence). The V and J ends lost 5 bases and 5 bases respectively, with 15 bases between them. CDR3 bases: TGTGCCAGTAGTCCCGTCAGGCTCGGCAATGAAAAACTGTTTTTT. Protein sequence: CASSPVRLGNEKLFF. Filled out from reference TRBV19 and TRBJ1-4, the complete variable domain reads DGGITQSPKYLFRKEGQNVTLSCEQNLNHDAMYWYRQDPGQGLRLIYYSQIVNDFQKGDIAEGYSVSREKKESFPLTVTSAQKNPTAFYLCASSPVRLGNEKLFFGSGTQLSVL.

V usage is TRBV5-1 and J usage is TRBJ2-3, with 8 bases that match TRBD1. Germline lookup yields CDR1 SGHRS and CDR2 YFSETQ. V was pared by 3 bases and J by 1 base, with 1 base of the junction left unmatched. There are 14 residues in the CDR3. The CDR3 region is CASSSDRGTDTQYF. The DNA for the CDR3 is TGCGCCAGCAGCTCGGACAGGGGCACAGATACGCAGTATTTT.

This clone was detected only once. The J gene is TRBJ1-3, the V gene TRBV28; TRBD1 is a possible D gene (6 bases). The V and J ends lost 2 bases and 0 bases respectively, with 17 bases between them. Germline CDR1 reads MDHEN; CDR2 reads SYDVKM. The CDR3 is 18 residues long. This CDR3 reads CASSLGQGNTFSGNTIYF. CDR3 coding DNA: TGTGCCAGCAGTTTAGGGCAGGGGAATACATTCTCTGGAAACACCATATATTTT. The full variable domain, its missing parts supplied by reference TRBV28 and TRBJ1-3, is DVKVTQSSRYLVKRTGEKVFLECVQDMDHENMFWYRQDPGLGLRLIYFSYDVKMKEKGDIPEGYSVSREKKERFSLILESASTNQTSMYLCASSLGQGNTFSGNTIYFGEGSWLTVV.

The chain uses TRBV4-2 and TRBJ2-1; D might be TRBD1 (5 bases). The V gene's germline CDR1 is LGHNA and CDR2 YNFKEQ. This CDR3 contains 14 residues. V lost 5 bases, J lost 8 bases, and 16 bases lay in between. In nucleotides, the CDR3 is TGTGCCAGCAGCATTGGACACATACAGGATGAGCAGTTCTTC. Translation gives CASSIGHIQDEQFF.

The CDR3 here is CATSLLQSSAFF. DNA of the CDR3: TGTGCCACCAGCTTGTTACAGTCCTCCGCTTTCTTT. The chain is built from TRBV15 and TRBJ1-1, with D unresolved. There are 12 residues in the CDR3. In germline, CDR1 is LNHNV, CDR2 YYDKDF (reference sequence). With 5 bases removed from V and 11 bases from J, the gap between germline ends came to 15 bases.

V usage is TRBV7-9 and J usage is TRBJ2-2; D gene uncertain. The CDR3 has 12 residues. Germline-derived CDR1 and CDR2 are SEHNR and FQNEAQ (reference sequence). V was pared by 3 bases and J by 5 bases, with 4 bases between. DNA for the CDR3: TGTGCCAGCAGCTTTCAAACCGGGGAGCTGTTTTTT. It codes for CASSFQTGELFF.

This rearrangement joins TRBV24-1 to TRBJ2-1; no clear D. Germline V gene data show CDR1 as KGHDR and CDR2 as SFDVKD. V shed 5 bases and J shed 1 base, with 8 bases lying between them. The CDR3 is 14 residues long. The CDR3 reads CATSAAGSYNEQFF. The DNA for the CDR3 is TGTGCCACCAGTGCGGCCGGGTCCTACAATGAGCAGTTCTTC.

The rearrangement uses TRBV7-2 and TRBJ1-5; TRBD1 is a possible D gene (6 bases). The CDR3 has 15 residues. Germline CDR1 SGHTA, CDR2 FQGNSA. V was cut by 2 bases and J by 4 bases, with 12 bases left in between. The CDR3 region is CASSLTGGSNQPQHF. CDR3 bases: TGTGCCAGCAGCTTAACGGGGGGCTCGAATCAGCCCCAGCATTTT.

The chain combines TRBV18 with TRBJ2-7, with TRBD1 identical over 8 bases. Germline CDR1 is KGHSH and CDR2 is LQKENI. The CDR3 runs to 14 residues. V lost 2 bases, J lost 2 bases, and 2 bases stayed unmatched. DNA of the CDR3: TGTGCCAGCTCACCAGAACAGGGGGCCTACGAGCAGTACTTC. This gives the protein CASSPEQGAYEQYF.

This clone showed up just once. CDR3 sequence reads: CASSLDAPGWLAQYF. The DNA for the CDR3 is TGTGCCAGCAGCTTGGACGCTCCAGGTTGGTTGGCGCAGTATTTT. V is TRBV5-5 and J is TRBJ2-3, with D unresolved. Germline V gives CDR1 SGHKS, CDR2 YYEKEE (reference sequence). The V end was cut by 0 bases, the J end by 10 bases, with 18 bases between. This CDR3 is built from 15 residues.

The chain combines TRBV7-9 with TRBJ1-2; tentative D call: TRBD1 (6 bases). The germline V gene has CDR1 SEHNR and CDR2 FQNEAQ (reference sequence). CDR3 size: 15 residues. V lost 5 bases and J lost 7, with 20 bases in between. The CDR3 loop reads CASSPLLGGARGYTF. In DNA form, the CDR3 reads TGTGCCAGCAGCCCACTACTCGGGGGGGCGCGTGGCTACACCTTC. Together with reference TRBV7-9 and TRBJ1-2, the CDR3 gives the full variable domain: DTGVSQNPRHKITKRGQNVTFRCDPISEHNRLYWYRQTLGQGPEFLTYFQNEAQLEKSRLLSDRFSAERPKGSFSTLEIQRTEQGDSAMYLCASSPLLGGARGYTFGSGTRLTVV.

The chain employs TRBV12-3 or TRBV12-4 and TRBJ2-5; the D is unclear. Trimming removed 1 base at V and 5 bases at J, with 5 bases between. The CDR3 loop spans 12 amino acids. CDR3 in DNA: TGTGCCAGCAGTTTAGTATTGGAGACCCAGTACTTC. It translates to CASSLVLETQYF.

The chain has TRBV6-2 or TRBV6-3 and TRBJ2-5; D may be TRBD1 (5 bases). V lost 6 bases and J 4 bases, leaving 9 bases between the germline ends. This CDR3 comprises 12 residues. In germline, CDR1 is MNHEY, CDR2 SVGEGT. The CDR3 DNA reads TGTGCCAGCAGCCAAGGGGCAGAGACCCAGTACTTC. This codes for CASSQGAETQYF.

The chain carries TRBV11-2 and TRBJ1-1, with D perhaps matching TRBD1 (6 bases). There are 15 residues in the CDR3. CDR1 SGHAT and CDR2 FQNNGV come from the germline V gene. The ends were cut back, 4 bases at V and 2 bases at J, with 14 bases in the middle. CDR3 in amino acids: CASSSLRGSNTEAFF. As DNA, the CDR3 is TGTGCCAGCAGCTCCCTGAGGGGGAGCAACACTGAAGCTTTCTTT.

V usage is TRBV3-1 (or the pseudogene TRBV3-2) and J usage is TRBJ2-2; 11 bases match TRBD2. The CDR3 has 16 residues. From germline, CDR1 is LGHDT and CDR2 YNNKEL (reference sequence). V lost 3 bases, J lost 7 bases, and 7 bases stayed unmatched. CDR3 sequence: CASSQRLAGGDGELFF. The CDR3 DNA reads TGTGCCAGCAGCCAGAGGTTAGCGGGAGGGGACGGGGAGCTGTTTTTT.

This chain uses TRBV6-5 with TRBJ2-7, with 7 bases that match TRBD2. The CDR3 sequence is 14 residues long. Looked up from germline, CDR1 is MNHEY and CDR2 is SVGAGI. J gave up 2 bases and V 8 bases, and 9 bases lay outside the gene matches. Here the CDR3 reads CASVGLAVTYEQYF. CDR3 sequence (DNA): TGTGCCAGCGTGGGGCTAGCGGTTACCTACGAGCAGTACTTC.

In DNA, the CDR3 is TGTGCCAGCAGCCACGCTACGGGACAGGGCCGAGCCGAGCAGTACTTC. As protein: CASSHATGQGRAEQYF. The chain combines TRBV4-2 with TRBJ2-7, with TRBD1 matching 9 bases. Trimming cost V 3 bases and J 6 bases; bases outside gene matches: 12. The V gene's germline CDR1 is LGHNA and CDR2 YNFKEQ. The CDR3 is 16 amino acids.

This clone has only a few counts. The chain combines TRBV6-5 with TRBJ1-6, with a weak D call TRBD1 (6 bases). CDR1 and CDR2 (germline): MNHEY, SVGAGI. The CDR3 is 14 residues long. With 7 bases removed from V and 7 bases from J, the gap between germline ends came to 14 bases. The CDR3, as DNA: TGTGCCAGCAAGGCAGGGGATGGAAATTCACCCCTCCACTTT. Protein: CASKAGDGNSPLHF.

The V gene is TRBV6-5, the J gene TRBJ1-3, with 7 bases lining up with TRBD1. Germline CDR1 MNHEY, CDR2 SVGAGI. The CDR3 is 16 amino acids. Trimming cost V 0 bases and J 4 bases; bases outside gene matches: 6. The CDR3 spells CASSYSNRGKGNTIYF. The CDR3 DNA is TGTGCCAGCAGTTACTCAAACAGGGGAAAGGGAAACACCATATATTTT.